This T cell receptor (beta chain) was recovered during a study of T cells in localized non-small cell lung cancer. General observations from the study: Of the tissues analyzed, uninvolved adjacent lung showed maximal T cell clonality, greater than tumor. A denser population of T cells in blood accompanied longer overall survival.

The method was immunoSEQ multiplex PCR; TCRdb's version includes in-frame clones alone and lacks a portion of them. The repertoire consists of about 77,000 clones, with more than 75% occurring once and the leading ten covering around 20%. As regards this clone: What it binds is unknown.

CDR1 is SGHRS and CDR2 is YFSETQ in the germline V gene. V was cut by 4 bases and J by 4 bases, with 17 bases left in between. This CDR3 is 15 amino acids long. J is TRBJ2-5 and V is TRBV5-1, with D possibly being TRBD1 or TRBD2 (5 bases each). The clonotype was recovered from a woman aged 40 to 75 with stage I squamous cell lung carcinoma. This specimen consisted of peripheral blood, obtained before any cancer treatment. The CDR3 spells CASSRPHQGAETQYF. As DNA, the CDR3 is TGCGCCAGCAGCCGACCACATCAGGGAGCAGAGACCCAGTACTTC.